What follows are 21 T cell receptor beta chains derived from one specimen sequenced in a study of T cells in Graves' hyperthyroidism and ophthalmopathy. Amplified regions were TCR beta CDR3 sequences from RNA transcripts. An initial round of RT-PCR targeting the TCR CDR3 relied on the HTBI primer set. TCRdb passed the multiplex PCR reads through MiXCR, listing each CDR3 protein once. The repertoire consists of about 410,000 distinct CDR3 sequences, with about 14% occurring once and the leading ten covering around a fifth. Sequenced material: blood. These receptor sequences come from a woman aged 25 to 39 with Graves' ophthalmopathy.

This clonotype was seen repeatedly, ten times or more. The chain recombines TRBV7-2 with TRBJ2-1; TRBD2 agrees at 7 bases. The J segment lost 8 bases and the V segment lost 3 bases, leaving 7 bases of the junction unmatched. There are 14 residues in the CDR3. Germline CDR1 is SGHTA and CDR2 is FQGNSA. The CDR3 coding sequence is TGTGCCAGCAGCTTTTTAGCGGGTGGAGATGAGCAGTTCTTC. Residues: CASSFLAGGDEQFF.

This clonotype showed up many times. The chain uses TRBV20-1 and TRBJ1-5; no clear D gene. CDR1 is DFQATT, CDR2 SNEGSKA, per germline (reference sequence). V was trimmed by 8 bases and J by 3 bases, leaving 11 bases between them. The CDR3 extends over 12 amino acids. CDR3 loop: CSLGPANQPQHF. The DNA of the CDR3 is TGCAGTCTCGGACCGGCCAATCAGCCCCAGCATTTT.

At least ten counts were recorded for this clonotype. The genes are TRBV6-1 and TRBJ2-3; no definite D call. Between the trimmed V and J ends, which lost 2 bases and 1 base, there was a span of 7 bases. The CDR3 spans 14 residues. Germline CDR1 is MNHNS and CDR2 is SASEGT. The CDR3 sequence: CASSELAGTDTQYF. CDR3 nucleotides: TGTGCCAGCAGTGAATTGGCTGGCACAGATACGCAGTATTTT.

This clonotype showed up just a few times. The chain carries TRBV6-2 or TRBV6-3 and TRBJ1-5; weak D call: TRBD1 (6 bases). With 6 bases removed from V and 5 bases from J, the gap between germline ends came to 17 bases. Germline values: CDR1 MNHEY, CDR2 SVGEGT. CDR3 length equals 15 residues. The CDR3 spells CASSLVKGGYQPQHF. CDR3 bases: TGTGCCAGCAGCCTCGTGAAGGGGGGTTATCAGCCCCAGCATTTT.

The chain has TRBV27 and TRBJ2-3; possibly TRBD2 for D (5 bases). This CDR3 contains 15 residues. The ends were cut back, 7 bases at V and 3 bases at J, with 17 bases in the middle. Germline CDR1 and CDR2: MNHEY and SMNVEV (reference sequence). The DNA of the CDR3 is TGTGCCAGCACCCCCACCGGAGGCTGGACAGATACGCAGTATTTT. Amino acids: CASTPTGGWTDTQYF.

This clonotype was seen at least ten times. The chain joins TRBV20-1 to TRBJ1-2; TRBD1 aligns across 7 bases. This CDR3 is built from 12 residues. Germline CDR1 reads DFQATT; CDR2 reads SNEGSKA (reference sequence). Trimming took 6 bases from V and 4 from J; bases not matched to a gene: 5. The CDR3 nucleotides are TGCAGTGCCGGGGACAGACTCTATGGCTACACCTTC. Its protein product is CSAGDRLYGYTF.

The V call is TRBV28, the J call TRBJ1-2; a weak D match, TRBD1 (5 bases). CDR1 is MDHEN and CDR2 is SYDVKM in the germline V gene. Trimming took 8 bases from V and 2 from J, leaving 15 bases between them. CDR3 length: 14 amino acids. The CDR3 DNA sequence: TGTGCCAGCCTCGGGGGTCGGGGAAACTATGGCTACACCTTC. It specifies CASLGGRGNYGYTF.

There are a few counts of this clonotype. V usage is TRBV6-6 and J usage is TRBJ1-6, with 8 bases aligning to TRBD1. The CDR3 extends over 15 amino acids. V lost 3 bases to trimming and J lost 8 bases; unmatched junction nucleotides: 6. Germline V CDR1 and CDR2: MNHNY, SVGAGI (reference sequence). In nucleotides, the CDR3 is TGTGCCAGCAGTTATCGACAGGGGAGAGATTCACCCCTCCACTTT. Its protein product is CASSYRQGRDSPLHF.

This clonotype was seen at least ten times. The V gene is TRBV6-1, the J gene TRBJ2-1; TRBD1 might be the D (5 bases). Deletions cut 6 bases from V and 9 bases from J, with 12 bases between. This CDR3 is 12 amino acids long. The V gene's germline CDR1 is MNHNS and CDR2 SASEGT. CDR3 residues: CASRQALGEQFF. The CDR3 DNA sequence: TGTGCCAGCAGACAGGCCTTGGGTGAGCAGTTCTTC.

This clonotype was observed at least ten times. V and J are TRBV7-2 and TRBJ2-3, with 8 bases lining up with TRBD2. Germline assignment: CDR1 SGHTA and CDR2 FQGNSA. The CDR3 runs 15 residues. The ends lost 1 base at V and 3 bases at J; junction bases unmatched: 3. CDR3 DNA sequence: TGTGCCAGCAGCTTAGTCGGGGGGGATACAGATACGCAGTATTTT. Translating it yields CASSLVGGDTDTQYF.

This clonotype was picked up a small number of times. This chain joins TRBV5-4 and TRBJ2-2, with no clear D. CDR3 length: 19 amino acids. Between the trimmed V and J ends, which lost 4 bases and 1 base, there was a span of 23 bases. Germline-derived CDR1 and CDR2 are SGHNT and YYREEE (reference sequence). CDR3 coding DNA: TGTGCCAGCAGCCAGGCCCCCCTTAGGTTTACGTTGAACACCGGGGAGCTGTTTTTT. This codes for CASSQAPLRFTLNTGELFF.

This clonotype has a count of ten or more. CDR3 protein: CASSFGDTQETQYF. CDR3 coding DNA: TGCGCCAGCAGCTTCGGAGACACCCAAGAGACCCAGTACTTC. This chain connects TRBV5-1 to TRBJ2-5; D ambiguous. V gave up 2 bases and J gave up 1 base, with 9 bases separating them. CDR3 length: 14 amino acids. Germline V gives CDR1 SGHRS, CDR2 YFSETQ.

This clonotype turned up a few times. V is TRBV28 and J is TRBJ1-4; maybe TRBD1 (6 bases). The CDR3 loop spans 15 amino acids. Trimming took off 4 bases at V and 4 bases at J, with 13 bases between the two ends. Germline CDR1 MDHEN, CDR2 SYDVKM. In DNA, the CDR3 is TGTGCCAGCAGTTCTAGACAGGCCATTAATGAAAAACTGTTTTTT. Its protein product is CASSSRQAINEKLFF.

At least ten counts were recorded for this clonotype. This chain uses TRBV20-1 with TRBJ2-3; either TRBD1 or TRBD2 may fit D (5 bases each). The length of the CDR3 is 14 residues. CDR1 and CDR2 from the germline V gene are DFQATT and SNEGSKA (reference sequence). The V end was cut by 8 bases, the J end by 3 bases, with 18 bases between. In DNA form, the CDR3 reads TGCAGTTCTACAAACCTGGGGACGACAGATACGCAGTATTTT. Translated: CSSTNLGTTDTQYF.

In its sample, this clonotype was seen many times. The chain couples TRBV6-4 to TRBJ2-1; 11 nucleotides match TRBD2. With V trimmed by 0 bases and J by 6 bases, 1 base remained unmatched. CDR3 length equals 15 residues. Germline assignment: CDR1 MRHNA and CDR2 SNTAGT. The CDR3 nucleotides are TGTGCCAGCAGTGACTCTAGCGGGGGGGCCAATGAGCAGTTCTTC. It codes for CASSDSSGGANEQFF.

Ten or more counts support this clonotype. This chain connects TRBV3-1 to TRBJ1-4; TRBD1 matches at 8 bases. The CDR3 covers 16 residues. V was clipped by 1 base and J by 8 bases; unmatched bases: 9. Germline V CDR1 and CDR2: LGHDT, YNNKEL (reference sequence). CDR3 DNA: TGTGCCAGCAGCCAAGGTCCGGGACAGGTGGAAGAAAAACTGTTTTTT. Its translation is CASSQGPGQVEEKLFF. Complete variable domain (other parts from reference TRBV3-1 and TRBJ1-4): DTAVSQTPKYLVTQMGNDKSIKCEQNLGHDTMYWYKQDSKKFLKIMFSYNNKELIINETVPNRFSPKSPDKAHLNLHINSLELGDSAVYFCASSQGPGQVEEKLFFGSGTQLSVL.

This clonotype turned up a few times. The chain links TRBV12-3 or TRBV12-4 to TRBJ2-1; weak D call: TRBD2 (5 bases). Trimming shortened V by 7 bases and J by 1 base, and 14 bases separated the two germline ends. The CDR3 extends over 15 amino acids. CDR3 coding DNA: TGTGCCAGCAAAGACGGGGATTCTTCCTACAATGAGCAGTTCTTC. It codes for CASKDGDSSYNEQFF.

Ten or more counts support this clonotype. The V gene is TRBV6-2 or TRBV6-3, the J gene TRBJ2-7; 9 bases map to TRBD1. CDR1 and CDR2 (germline): MNHEY, SVGEGT. V shed 6 bases, J shed 4 bases, and the junction held 7 bases outside the gene matches. The CDR3 has 14 residues. The CDR3: CASSTGTGRYEQYF. In nucleotides, the CDR3 is TGTGCCAGCAGCACGGGGACAGGGAGGTACGAGCAGTACTTC.

Ten or more counts support this clonotype. The CDR3 sequence: CAWTSPGQGAISNQPQHF. The CDR3 bases are TGTGCCTGGACCAGCCCGGGACAGGGGGCTATTAGCAATCAGCCCCAGCATTTT. The rearrangement links TRBV30 to TRBJ1-5; TRBD1 agrees at 12 bases. The junction had 10 bases not matched to a gene; V was cut back by 4 bases and J by 0 bases. Germline lookup yields CDR1 GTSNPN and CDR2 SVGIG (reference sequence). The CDR3 runs to 18 residues.

The chain is built from TRBV9 and TRBJ2-1; D perhaps matches TRBD2 (5 bases). There are 15 residues in the CDR3. Between the trimmed V and J ends, which lost 0 bases and 5 bases, there was a span of 12 bases. Germline CDR1 is SGDLS and CDR2 is YYNGEE. The CDR3 spells CASSVAGKANNEQFF. DNA for the CDR3: TGTGCCAGCAGCGTAGCGGGAAAAGCAAACAATGAGCAGTTCTTC.

This clonotype was counted at least ten times. The V gene is TRBV6-2 or TRBV6-3, the J gene TRBJ2-5; TRBD2 agrees at 11 bases. The junction had 9 bases not matched to a gene; V was cut back by 8 bases and J by 4 bases. Germline values: CDR1 MNHEY, CDR2 SVGEGT. The CDR3 is 15 residues long. Here the CDR3 reads CASVRLAGIGETQYF. The CDR3, as DNA: TGTGCCAGCGTAAGACTAGCGGGGATTGGAGAGACCCAGTACTTC.